The 21 T cell receptor beta chains reported below all come from one sample, sequenced in a study of T cells in Graves' hyperthyroidism and ophthalmopathy. RNA transcripts provided the source from which TCR beta CDR3 regions were amplified. When the TCR CDR3 underwent first-round RT-PCR, the HTBI primer set was used. TCRdb reanalysed the multiplex PCR reads using MiXCR and keeps one entry per CDR3 protein. Of about 740,000 distinct CDR3 sequences in the sample, less than 15% were seen once. Sequencing input: blood. The receptors were gathered from a woman younger than 30 with Graves' hyperthyroidism.

This rearrangement joins TRBV20-1 to TRBJ1-5; D is undetermined. Germline lookup yields CDR1 DFQATT and CDR2 SNEGSKA (reference sequence). This CDR3 has 16 amino acids. With 2 bases removed from V and 3 bases from J, the gap between germline ends came to 17 bases. CDR3: CSARLTLGGINQPQHF. CDR3 sequence (DNA): TGCAGTGCTAGATTAACCCTGGGAGGAATCAATCAGCCCCAGCATTTT.

This clonotype was counted ten times or more. This chain joins TRBV12-3 or TRBV12-4 and TRBJ2-3; 10 bases agree with TRBD1. The trim removed 7 bases at V and 5 bases at J, leaving 12 bases unmatched. The CDR3 sequence is 16 residues long. In nucleotides, the CDR3 is TGTGCCAGCACCGAGTCACCGGGACAGGGGATAGATACGCAGTATTTT. Translated, it gives CASTESPGQGIDTQYF.

This clonotype was seen a handful of times. The chain couples TRBV6-1 to TRBJ2-2, with 7 bases identical to TRBD2. Trimming at V came to 7 bases and at J to 3 bases, leaving 11 bases not matched to a gene. This CDR3 has 16 amino acids. The germline V gene has CDR1 MNHNS and CDR2 SASEGT. The CDR3 sequence is CASMTASGSYTGELFF. The CDR3 region has the DNA TGTGCCAGCATGACCGCTAGCGGAAGCTACACCGGGGAGCTGTTTTTT.

This clonotype was found many times. This chain links TRBV5-5 with TRBJ2-1; 13 nucleotides match TRBD2. This CDR3 is 19 amino acids long. V was pared by 2 bases and J by 0 bases, with 8 bases of the junction left unmatched. CDR1 and CDR2 from the germline V gene are SGHKS and YYEKEE (reference sequence). Written as DNA, the CDR3 is TGTGCCAGCAGCTTTAGGGGACTAGCGGGATTGAGCTCCTACAATGAGCAGTTCTTC. This sequence encodes CASSFRGLAGLSSYNEQFF.

This rearrangement joins TRBV11-3 to TRBJ2-2; D is perhaps TRBD2 (6 bases). V shed 1 base and J shed 6 bases, with 15 bases lying between them. Germline V gene lookup returns CDR1 SGHNT and CDR2 YENEEA. The CDR3 has 16 amino acids. CDR3 region: CASSLVAGIRPGELFF. The CDR3 DNA reads as TGTGCCAGCAGCTTAGTTGCGGGAATAAGACCCGGGGAGCTGTTTTTT. Combining the CDR3 with reference TRBV11-3 and TRBJ2-2 gives the whole variable domain EAGVVQSPRYKIIEKKQPVAFWCNPISGHNTLYWYLQNLGQGPELLIRYENEEAVDDSQLPKDRFSAERLKGVDSTLKIQPAELGDSAVYLCASSLVAGIRPGELFFGEGSRLTVL.

The V gene is TRBV4-1, the J gene TRBJ2-7, with D maybe TRBD2 (5 bases). This CDR3 contains 16 residues. Looked up from germline, CDR1 is MGHRA and CDR2 is YSYEKL. V shed 4 bases and J shed 0 bases, with 16 bases lying between them. CDR3 in amino acids: CASSLTSGSGSYEQYF. In nucleotides, the CDR3 is TGCGCCAGCAGCCTTACGAGCGGCTCCGGCTCCTACGAGCAGTACTTC.

In the case of this clonotype: It may be a read error: a sequence one base away is much more abundant. The chain couples TRBV20-1 to TRBJ2-1; 12 bases agree with TRBD2. Germline V CDR1 and CDR2: DFQATT, SNEGSKA (reference sequence). The CDR3 covers 19 residues. The DNA of the CDR3 is TGCAGTGCTCCCTCCCGACTAGCGGGAGTTGTGCGCTCCTACAATGAGCGGTTCTTC. It codes for CSAPSRLAGVVRSYNERFF.

The rearrangement links TRBV28 to TRBJ1-2, with no clear D. The CDR3 totals 15 residues. Trimming left V 1 base short and J 6 bases short, with 15 bases between. Germline CDR1 MDHEN, CDR2 SYDVKM. The CDR3 spells CASSLLGLDPDGYTF. CDR3 DNA: TGTGCCAGCAGTTTATTGGGGTTGGATCCGGATGGCTACACCTTC.

This clonotype was counted only a few times. The chain carries TRBV10-3 and TRBJ1-1; D might be TRBD1 (5 bases). V was shortened by 11 bases and J by 0 bases, with 16 bases between the two germline ends. CDR1 and CDR2 (germline): ENHRY, SYGVKD. The CDR3 extends over 14 amino acids. In nucleotides, the CDR3 is TGTGCCCATTCAGAGGGACCTATGAACACTGAAGCTTTCTTT. As protein: CAHSEGPMNTEAFF.

This clonotype was observed many times. V is TRBV2 and J is TRBJ1-1; the D gene is possibly TRBD1 (5 bases). The germline V gene encodes CDR1 SNHLY and CDR2 FYNNEI. The CDR3 has 15 amino acids. The V end was cut by 3 bases, the J end by 0 bases, with 11 bases between. The CDR3 nucleotides are TGTGCCAGCAGTGACCGGAGGGGCTTGAACACTGAAGCTTTCTTT. Its protein product is CASSDRRGLNTEAFF.

This clonotype was counted many times. The chain couples TRBV6-1 to TRBJ2-1, with 10 bases aligning to TRBD2. CDR3 size: 16 residues. Germline V gives CDR1 MNHNS, CDR2 SASEGT. Germline trimming cut 6 bases from V and 4 bases from J; bases unmatched to any gene: 9. As DNA, the CDR3 is TGTGCCAGCAGCTATACCACTAGCGGGACATACAATGAGCAGTTCTTC. Translated, it gives CASSYTTSGTYNEQFF.

The table lists this clonotype with many counts. The rearrangement joins TRBV6-1 to TRBJ1-1; no reliable D call. The CDR3 is made up of 12 amino acids. Germline assignment: CDR1 MNHNS and CDR2 SASEGT. V lost 2 bases and J lost 7, with 8 bases in between. CDR3: CASSERPYEAFF. In nucleotides, the CDR3 is TGTGCCAGCAGTGAACGGCCATATGAAGCTTTCTTT.

This clonotype was counted only a few times. The rearrangement joins TRBV27 to TRBJ1-2; D remains ambiguous. The CDR3 has 17 residues. CDR1 MNHEY and CDR2 SMNVEV come from the germline V gene (reference sequence). Trimming pared 8 bases from V and 4 bases from J, leaving 26 bases between. Here the CDR3 DNA reads TGTGCCAGCGGCCCTTTCCCTATACCGCCTCTCGGCTATGGCTACACCTTC. Its protein product is CASGPFPIPPLGYGYTF.

In this sample, this clonotype turned up many times. J is TRBJ2-7 and V is TRBV7-9; 8 nucleotides agree with TRBD1. J gave up 1 base and V 5 bases, and 13 bases lay outside the gene matches. The CDR3 extends over 17 amino acids. CDR1 is SEHNR and CDR2 is FQNEAQ in the germline V gene (reference sequence). CDR3: CASSGGRGQFGSYEQYF. The CDR3 DNA reads TGTGCCAGCAGCGGCGGCAGGGGGCAGTTTGGGTCCTACGAGCAGTACTTC.

This clonotype occurred many times. The V and J genes are TRBV20-1 and TRBJ1-2, with 9 bases identical to TRBD1. In germline, CDR1 is DFQATT, CDR2 SNEGSKA (reference sequence). The junction had 6 bases not matched to a gene; V was cut back by 6 bases and J by 7 bases. This CDR3 region has 12 residues. The CDR3 region is CSANRGLGGYTF. The DNA of the CDR3 is TGCAGTGCCAACAGGGGGCTCGGTGGCTACACCTTC.

This chain joins TRBV18 and TRBJ2-5; D gene uncertain. Germline CDR1 and CDR2: KGHSH and LQKENI. This CDR3 is 14 amino acids long. V was trimmed by 2 bases and J by 4 bases, leaving 11 bases between them. The CDR3 nucleotides read TGTGCCAGCTCACCATTCCCAGGTCTAGAGACCCAGTACTTC. Its translation: CASSPFPGLETQYF.

The gene calls are TRBV9 and TRBJ1-5; no firm D call. Trimming removed 0 bases at V and 2 bases at J, with 6 bases between. CDR3 size: 14 residues. Looked up from germline, CDR1 is SGDLS and CDR2 is YYNGEE. The CDR3 is CASSVGAGNQPQHF. DNA of the CDR3: TGTGCCAGCAGCGTAGGTGCAGGCAATCAGCCCCAGCATTTT. The full variable domain, in which reference TRBV9 and TRBJ1-5 provide the parts outside the CDR3, is DSGVTQTPKHLITATGQRVTLRCSPRSGDLSVYWYQQSLDQGLQFLIQYYNGEERAKGNILERFSAQQFPDLHSELNLSSLELGDSALYFCASSVGAGNQPQHFGDGTRLSIL.

V is TRBV6-2 or TRBV6-3 and J is TRBJ2-1; D is uncertain. The germline V gene encodes CDR1 MNHEY and CDR2 SVGEGT. The CDR3 totals 15 residues. The V end lost 2 bases, the J end lost 0 bases, and 8 bases lay between the germline ends. The CDR3 region has the DNA TGTGCCAGCAGTTACCTGGCGAGCTCCTACAATGAGCAGTTCTTC. This encodes CASSYLASSYNEQFF.

This clonotype was counted at least ten times. The chain is built from TRBV7-9 and TRBJ2-3, with D perhaps TRBD1 (6 bases). This CDR3 spans 14 amino acids. Trimming removed 7 bases from V and 2 bases from J, with 13 bases in between. Germline CDR1 is SEHNR and CDR2 is FQNEAQ (reference sequence). The CDR3 sequence: CASIPGQHTDTQYF. CDR3 DNA sequence: TGTGCCAGCATCCCGGGACAACACACAGATACGCAGTATTTT. The full variable domain, its missing parts supplied by reference TRBV7-9 and TRBJ2-3, is DTGVSQNPRHKITKRGQNVTFRCDPISEHNRLYWYRQTLGQGPEFLTYFQNEAQLEKSRLLSDRFSAERPKGSFSTLEIQRTEQGDSAMYLCASIPGQHTDTQYFGPGTRLTVL.

This clonotype showed up just a few times. The chain joins TRBV7-2 to TRBJ2-5; 12 positions agree with TRBD2. CDR3 size: 18 residues. From germline, CDR1 is SGHTA and CDR2 FQGNSA. J was trimmed by 1 base and V by 5 bases; bases with no gene match: 11. The chain's CDR3 is CASSHRLAGVGFQETQYF. The CDR3, as DNA: TGTGCCAGCAGCCACCGACTAGCGGGAGTGGGCTTCCAAGAGACCCAGTACTTC.

This clonotype came up many times. The chain has TRBV6-2 or TRBV6-3 and TRBJ2-7; D uncertain. The ends were cut back, 2 bases at V and 0 bases at J, with 14 bases in the middle. CDR1 is MNHEY, CDR2 SVGEGT, per germline. The CDR3 totals 16 residues. CDR3 region: CASSYRRQGSSYEQYF. CDR3 coding DNA: TGTGCCAGCAGTTACCGGAGACAAGGCAGCTCCTACGAGCAGTACTTC.